One sample yielded the 26 T cell receptor beta chains listed below, sequenced in a study of OX40 agonist ivuxolimab in advanced cancers. TCRdb's table, derived via immunoSEQ multiplex PCR, lists solely in-frame clones and lacks some. The table includes about 84,000 clones, approximately 95% detected once. The sample was CD4+ or CD8+ T cells sorted from blood, taken in a trial of the OX40 agonist ivuxolimab. The receptors derive from an adult with an advanced solid tumor such as melanoma, head and neck, liver or kidney cancer.

This chain joins TRBV7-8 and TRBJ2-6, with 9 bases identical to TRBD2. From germline, CDR1 is SGHVS and CDR2 FQNEAQ. This CDR3 is built from 18 residues. V shed 5 bases and J 1 base; nucleotides not matched to a gene: 9. CDR3: CASSKSRTSESGANVLTF. CDR3 bases: TGTGCCAGCAGCAAATCCAGGACTAGCGAATCTGGGGCCAACGTCCTGACTTTC.

CDR3 DNA sequence: TGCGCCAGCAGCCAAGCGAGGGTAGGCAGGGTCCGCGAGCAGTACTTC. Protein product: CASSQARVGRVREQYF. The rearrangement joins TRBV4-3 to TRBJ2-7, with D perhaps assigned TRBD1 or TRBD2 (5 bases each). V was clipped by 1 base and J by 6 bases, with 19 bases between them. From germline, CDR1 is LGHNA and CDR2 YSLEER. This CDR3 has 16 amino acids.

This chain connects TRBV9 to TRBJ2-1; D is perhaps TRBD1 or TRBD2 (6 bases each). CDR3 size: 16 residues. V lost 4 bases, J lost 2 bases, and 16 bases lay in between. Germline V gene lookup returns CDR1 SGDLS and CDR2 YYNGEE. The CDR3 region is CASSPPRGRTYNEQFF. CDR3 sequence (DNA): TGTGCCAGCAGCCCCCCACGGGGGCGAACCTACAATGAGCAGTTCTTC.

V usage is TRBV7-6 and J usage is TRBJ2-2, with D possibly being TRBD2 (5 bases). Germline values: CDR1 SGHVS, CDR2 FNYEAQ. Between the trimmed V and J ends, which lost 5 bases and 0 bases, there was a span of 13 bases. The CDR3 consists of 16 residues. The CDR3 DNA sequence: TGTGCCAGCAGCCGTTTCCGGGATTCGAACACCGGGGAGCTGTTTTTT. It specifies CASSRFRDSNTGELFF.

The gene calls are TRBV9 and TRBJ2-3; D is undetermined. Between the trimmed V and J ends, which lost 0 bases and 1 base, there was a span of 6 bases. There are 14 residues in the CDR3. CDR1 is SGDLS, CDR2 YYNGEE, per germline. CDR3 in DNA: TGTGCCAGCAGCGTAGGGGCTGGCACAGATACGCAGTATTTT. This translates into CASSVGAGTDTQYF.

The chain's CDR3 is CASSSALTGTTHYGYTF. DNA for the CDR3: TGTGCCAGCAGTTCTGCCCTGACAGGAACCACACACTATGGCTACACCTTC. The chain links TRBV28 to TRBJ1-2; tentative D call: TRBD1 (6 bases). The length of the CDR3 is 17 residues. The germline gives CDR1 MDHEN, CDR2 SYDVKM. V was pared by 4 bases and J by 3 bases, with 21 bases between.

The chain uses TRBV5-1 and TRBJ2-1, with TRBD2 identical over 13 bases. The CDR3 loop spans 17 amino acids. V shed 0 bases, J shed 7 bases, and the junction held 7 bases outside the gene matches. Germline V gene data show CDR1 as SGHRS and CDR2 as YFSETQ. The CDR3 sequence is CASSLAGLAGDENEQFF. In DNA form, the CDR3 reads TGCGCCAGCAGCTTGGCCGGACTAGCGGGAGATGAGAATGAGCAGTTCTTC.

The rearrangement links TRBV27 to TRBJ2-1; D might be TRBD2 (5 bases). This CDR3 has 15 residues. The germline gives CDR1 MNHEY, CDR2 SMNVEV (reference sequence). V was clipped by 8 bases and J by 4 bases, with 18 bases between them. The CDR3 nucleotides read TGTGCCAGCCACCCTATGGCTAGCAGGTACAATGAGCAGTTCTTC. This translates into CASHPMASRYNEQFF.

This clone was recorded only once. V and J are TRBV7-9 and TRBJ2-2; no clear D gene. V gave up 0 bases and J gave up 3 bases, with 8 bases separating them. The CDR3 loop spans 15 amino acids. Germline CDR1 is SEHNR and CDR2 is FQNEAQ (reference sequence). In nucleotides, the CDR3 is TGTGCCAGCAGCTTAGCAGGGTTCTACACCGGGGAGCTGTTTTTT. Protein product: CASSLAGFYTGELFF.

J is TRBJ2-3 and V is TRBV6-6, with D uncertain. Trimming removed 6 bases from V and 7 bases from J, with 14 bases in between. CDR1 is MNHNY, CDR2 SVGAGI, per germline (reference sequence). CDR3 length: 13 residues. CDR3: CASSPLSTNTQYF. CDR3 bases: TGTGCCAGCAGCCCCTTATCCACCAATACGCAGTATTTT.

J is TRBJ2-1 and V is TRBV7-3, with 7 bases identical to TRBD2. The V and J ends lost 5 bases and 3 bases, in that order; junction bases with no gene match: 4. The CDR3 totals 14 residues. Germline CDR1 SGHTA, CDR2 FQGTGA. The CDR3 bases are TGTGCCAGCAGCCTAGGACTAGACTACAATGAGCAGTTCTTC. This codes for CASSLGLDYNEQFF.

V usage is TRBV9 and J usage is TRBJ1-2; D unclear. CDR1 and CDR2 from the germline V gene are SGDLS and YYNGEE. V was cut by 0 bases and J by 10 bases, with 10 bases left in between. The CDR3 contains 12 residues. The DNA of the CDR3 is TGTGCCAGCAGCGTAGCCCCAGGCGACTACACCTTC. It translates to CASSVAPGDYTF.

This clone was recorded once. V is TRBV6-5 and J is TRBJ1-5; maybe TRBD1 (5 bases). V gave up 0 bases and J gave up 9 bases, with 9 bases separating them. The CDR3 runs 13 residues. The V gene's germline CDR1 is MNHEY and CDR2 SVGAGI. The CDR3 spells CASSYSWDGPQHF. The CDR3 coding sequence is TGTGCCAGCAGTTACTCGTGGGACGGGCCCCAGCATTTT.

This sequence joins TRBV19 and TRBJ1-5; no firm D call. V was clipped by 6 bases and J by 7 bases, with 19 bases between them. The V gene's germline CDR1 is LNHDA and CDR2 SQIVND (reference sequence). The CDR3 length is 15 residues. CDR3 DNA sequence: TGTGCCAGTAGGATATACGATAGGGCGATACAGCCCCAGCATTTT. It is translated as CASRIYDRAIQPQHF. Complete variable domain (other parts from reference TRBV19 and TRBJ1-5): DGGITQSPKYLFRKEGQNVTLSCEQNLNHDAMYWYRQDPGQGLRLIYYSQIVNDFQKGDIAEGYSVSREKKESFPLTVTSAQKNPTAFYLCASRIYDRAIQPQHFGDGTRLSIL.

The chain couples TRBV2 to TRBJ1-2; perhaps TRBD1 as D (5 bases). V lost 3 bases to trimming and J lost 8 bases, with 10 bases between them. The CDR3 consists of 12 residues. Germline assignment: CDR1 SNHLY and CDR2 FYNNEI. CDR3 in amino acids: CASSDIGDGYTF. CDR3 DNA sequence: TGTGCCAGCAGTGATATAGGGGACGGCTACACCTTC.

The J gene is TRBJ2-3, the V gene TRBV27; TRBD2 aligns across 16 bases. The germline V gene encodes CDR1 MNHEY and CDR2 SMNVEV (reference sequence). V lost 5 bases to trimming and J lost 7 bases; unmatched junction nucleotides: 9. CDR3 length: 17 amino acids. The CDR3 coding sequence is TGTGCCAGCAGTCTCGGGACTAGCGGGAGGGCCTACAATACGCAGTATTTT. Its translation is CASSLGTSGRAYNTQYF.

V and J are TRBV30 and TRBJ2-2; 12 nucleotides match TRBD1. Germline values: CDR1 GTSNPN, CDR2 SVGIG (reference sequence). CDR3 length: 13 residues. J lost 13 bases, V lost 3 bases, and 6 bases had no gene match. In DNA, the CDR3 is TGTGCCTGGAGCCCGGGACAGGGGGCCTGGCTGTTTTTT. Protein sequence: CAWSPGQGAWLFF.

This clone was counted once. The chain links TRBV7-8 to TRBJ2-7; a weak D match, TRBD2 (6 bases). Germline V gene lookup returns CDR1 SGHVS and CDR2 FQNEAQ. The CDR3 runs 15 residues. V lost 1 base and J 3 bases, leaving 13 bases between the germline ends. The CDR3: CASSLGGVLYYEQYF. CDR3 sequence (DNA): TGTGCCAGCAGCTTAGGGGGGGTCCTTTACTACGAGCAGTACTTC.

This chain uses TRBV4-3 with TRBJ2-2, with D unresolved. V lost 4 bases and J 4 bases, leaving 16 bases between the germline ends. The CDR3 covers 16 residues. Germline CDR1 reads LGHNA; CDR2 reads YSLEER. CDR3 nucleotide sequence: TGCGCCAGCAGCCCCAGCTCCCTGAGTAGCACCGGGGAGCTGTTTTTT. It translates to CASSPSSLSSTGELFF.

The rearrangement uses TRBV5-4 and TRBJ2-3, with 7 bases aligning to TRBD2. The germline V gene has CDR1 SGHNT and CDR2 YYREEE (reference sequence). The CDR3 is 14 amino acids. Trimming cost V 6 bases and J 5 bases; bases outside gene matches: 9. Here the CDR3 DNA reads TGTGCCAGCAATCCAGGGAGGGTCGGAGATACGCAGTATTTT. It is translated as CASNPGRVGDTQYF.

This clone has just one count. The conserved phenylalanine or tryptophan is not found at the CDR3 terminus, so this likely reflects a read error. The chain has TRBV5-4 and TRBJ1-1; D unclear. Looked up from germline, CDR1 is SGHNT and CDR2 is YYREEE (reference sequence). Between the trimmed V and J ends, which lost 4 bases and 1 base, there was a span of 11 bases. The CDR3 sequence is 14 residues long. This CDR3 reads CASSTADQNTEAFL. The CDR3 bases are TGTGCCAGCAGCACGGCAGATCAGAACACTGAAGCTTTCCTT.

The CDR3 region is CASSVDGTGELFF. The CDR3 bases are TGTGCCAGCAGCGTAGACGGCACCGGGGAGCTGTTTTTT. This chain links TRBV9 with TRBJ2-2; D is undetermined. The germline V gene has CDR1 SGDLS and CDR2 YYNGEE. This CDR3 spans 13 amino acids. V was clipped by 0 bases and J by 4 bases, with 4 bases between them.

The chain's CDR3 is CATSRDSGGREKLFF. The CDR3 nucleotides read TGTGCCACCAGCAGAGATTCGGGGGGACGGGAAAAACTGTTTTTT. This chain uses TRBV15 with TRBJ1-4; tentative D call: TRBD1 (5 bases). Deletions cut 0 bases from V and 8 bases from J, with 13 bases between. The CDR3 totals 15 residues. CDR1 and CDR2 (germline): LNHNV, YYDKDF (reference sequence).

The chain has TRBV9 and TRBJ2-7; tentative D call: TRBD2 (7 bases). Germline V gives CDR1 SGDLS, CDR2 YYNGEE. Trimming shortened V by 3 bases and J by 4 bases, and 17 bases separated the two germline ends. CDR3 size: 15 residues. The CDR3: CASSEGGAPGYEQYF. The CDR3 DNA reads TGTGCCAGCAGCGAGGGGGGGGCCCCCGGGTACGAGCAGTACTTC.

The CDR3 protein is CASSAFRTGSYEQYF. The DNA for the CDR3 is TGTGCCAGCAGCGCCTTTAGGACAGGGTCCTACGAGCAGTACTTC. The V gene is TRBV7-6, the J gene TRBJ2-7; 8 nucleotides line up with TRBD1. The CDR3 is 15 amino acids. J lost 1 base, V lost 5 bases, and 7 bases had no gene match. Germline V gives CDR1 SGHVS, CDR2 FNYEAQ.

The rearrangement uses TRBV13 and TRBJ1-4; D remains unclear. CDR1 and CDR2 from the germline V gene are PRHDT and FYEKMQ (reference sequence). V was shortened by 5 bases and J by 8 bases, with 12 bases between the two germline ends. This CDR3 has 13 amino acids. Here the CDR3 DNA reads TGTGCCAGCAGCGGCACTGGGTCGGAAAAACTGTTTTTT. As protein: CASSGTGSEKLFF. The full variable domain, completed using reference TRBV13 and TRBJ1-4, is AAGVIQSPRHLIKEKRETATLKCYPIPRHDTVYWYQQGPGQDPQFLISFYEKMQSDKGSIPDRFSAQQFSDYHSELNMSSLELGDSALYFCASSGTGSEKLFFGSGTQLSVL.